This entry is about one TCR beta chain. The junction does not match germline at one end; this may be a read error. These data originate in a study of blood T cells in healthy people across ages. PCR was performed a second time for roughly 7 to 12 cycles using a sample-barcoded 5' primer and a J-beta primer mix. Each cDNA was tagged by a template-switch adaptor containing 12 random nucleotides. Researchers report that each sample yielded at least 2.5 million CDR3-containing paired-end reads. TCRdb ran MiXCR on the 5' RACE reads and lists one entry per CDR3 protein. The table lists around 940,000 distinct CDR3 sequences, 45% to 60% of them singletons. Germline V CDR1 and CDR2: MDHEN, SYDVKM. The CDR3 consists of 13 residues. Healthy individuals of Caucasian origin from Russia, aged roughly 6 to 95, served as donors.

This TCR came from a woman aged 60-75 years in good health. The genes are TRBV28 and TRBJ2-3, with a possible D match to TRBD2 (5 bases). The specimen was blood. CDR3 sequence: CVSLEASTDTQYF. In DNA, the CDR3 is TGTGTCAGCTTGGAGGCGAGCACAGATACGCAGTATTTT.